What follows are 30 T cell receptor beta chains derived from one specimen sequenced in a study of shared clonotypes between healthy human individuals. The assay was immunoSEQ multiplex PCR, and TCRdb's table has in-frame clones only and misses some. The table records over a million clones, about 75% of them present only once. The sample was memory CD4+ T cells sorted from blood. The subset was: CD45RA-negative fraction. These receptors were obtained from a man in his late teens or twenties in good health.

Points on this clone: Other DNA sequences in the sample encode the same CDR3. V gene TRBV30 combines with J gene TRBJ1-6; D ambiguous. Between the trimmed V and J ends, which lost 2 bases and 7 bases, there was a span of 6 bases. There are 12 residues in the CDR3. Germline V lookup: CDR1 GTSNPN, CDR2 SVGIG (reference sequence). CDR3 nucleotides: TGTGCCTGGAGTCTTCTAAATTCACCCCTCCACTTT. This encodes CAWSLLNSPLHF.

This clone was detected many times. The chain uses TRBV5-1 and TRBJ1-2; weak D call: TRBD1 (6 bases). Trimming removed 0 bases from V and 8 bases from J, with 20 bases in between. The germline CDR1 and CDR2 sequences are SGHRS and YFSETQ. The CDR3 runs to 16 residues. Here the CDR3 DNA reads TGCGCCAGCAGCTTGGCCGATGGAATCCCAGGGGAGGGCTACACCTTC. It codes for CASSLADGIPGEGYTF.

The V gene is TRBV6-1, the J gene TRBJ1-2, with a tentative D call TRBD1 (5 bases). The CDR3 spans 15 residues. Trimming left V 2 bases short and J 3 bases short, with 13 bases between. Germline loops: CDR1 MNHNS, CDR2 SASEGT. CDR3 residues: CASSEPGGGDYGYTF. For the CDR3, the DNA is TGTGCCAGCAGTGAACCCGGGGGGGGTGACTATGGCTACACCTTC.

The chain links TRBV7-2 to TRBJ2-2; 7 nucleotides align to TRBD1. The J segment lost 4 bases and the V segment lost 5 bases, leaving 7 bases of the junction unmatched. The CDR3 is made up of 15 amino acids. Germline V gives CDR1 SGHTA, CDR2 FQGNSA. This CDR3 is CASSLRQGSTGELFF. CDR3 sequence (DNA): TGTGCCAGCAGCCTCAGACAGGGTAGCACCGGGGAGCTGTTTTTT.

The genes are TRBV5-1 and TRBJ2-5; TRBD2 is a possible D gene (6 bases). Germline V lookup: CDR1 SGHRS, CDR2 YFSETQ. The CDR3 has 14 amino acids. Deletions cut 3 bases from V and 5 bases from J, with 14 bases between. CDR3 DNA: TGCGCCAGCAGCTCGGGACTTAGGGTCGAGACCCAGTACTTC. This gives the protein CASSSGLRVETQYF.

The CDR3 coding sequence is TGTGCCAGCTCAAGACAGCCACTGAACACTGAAGCTTTCTTT. As protein: CASSRQPLNTEAFF. The rearrangement links TRBV7-9 to TRBJ1-1, with D tentatively TRBD1 (5 bases). With 8 bases removed from V and 0 bases from J, the gap between germline ends came to 13 bases. Germline lookup yields CDR1 SEHNR and CDR2 FQNEAQ (reference sequence). CDR3 length: 14 residues.

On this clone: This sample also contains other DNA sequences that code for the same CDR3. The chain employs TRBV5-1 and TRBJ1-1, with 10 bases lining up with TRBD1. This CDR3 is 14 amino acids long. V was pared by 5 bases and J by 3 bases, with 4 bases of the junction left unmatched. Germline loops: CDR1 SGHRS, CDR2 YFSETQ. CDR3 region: CASSSGTGDTEAFF. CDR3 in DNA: TGCGCCAGCAGTTCCGGGACAGGGGACACTGAAGCTTTCTTT. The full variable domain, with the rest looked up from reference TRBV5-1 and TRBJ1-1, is KAGVTQTPRYLIKTRGQQVTLSCSPISGHRSVSWYQQTPGQGLQFLFEYFSETQRNKGNFPGRFSGRQFSNSRSEMNVSTLELGDSALYLCASSSGTGDTEAFFGQGTRLTVV.

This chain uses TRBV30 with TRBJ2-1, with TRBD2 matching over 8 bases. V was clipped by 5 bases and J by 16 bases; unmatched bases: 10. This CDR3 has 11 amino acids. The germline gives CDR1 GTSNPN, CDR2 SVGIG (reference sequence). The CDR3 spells CAWEAGTRRFF. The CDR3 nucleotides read TGTGCCTGGGAGGCCGGGACTAGGAGATTCTTC.

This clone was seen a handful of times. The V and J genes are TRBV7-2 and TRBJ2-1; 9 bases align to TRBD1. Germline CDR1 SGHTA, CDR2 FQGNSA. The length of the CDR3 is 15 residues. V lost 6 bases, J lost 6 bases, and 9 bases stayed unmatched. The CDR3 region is CASSERQGVGNEQFF. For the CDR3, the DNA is TGTGCCAGCAGTGAGCGACAGGGGGTTGGCAATGAGCAGTTCTTC.

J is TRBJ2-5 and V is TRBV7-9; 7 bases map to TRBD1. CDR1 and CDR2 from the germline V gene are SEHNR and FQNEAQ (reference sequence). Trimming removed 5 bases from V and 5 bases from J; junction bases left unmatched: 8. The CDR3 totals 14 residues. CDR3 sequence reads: CASSLGQDRETQYF. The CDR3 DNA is TGTGCCAGCAGCCTAGGACAGGACCGGGAGACCCAGTACTTC.

The CDR3 spells CASSDRTGRDTQYF. The CDR3 DNA follows: TGTGCCAGCAGCGACAGGACAGGGAGGGATACGCAGTATTTT. This chain uses TRBV9 with TRBJ2-3; 8 nucleotides line up with TRBD1. The junction had 6 bases not matched to a gene; V was cut back by 3 bases and J by 6 bases. This CDR3 region has 14 residues. Germline V gene lookup returns CDR1 SGDLS and CDR2 YYNGEE.

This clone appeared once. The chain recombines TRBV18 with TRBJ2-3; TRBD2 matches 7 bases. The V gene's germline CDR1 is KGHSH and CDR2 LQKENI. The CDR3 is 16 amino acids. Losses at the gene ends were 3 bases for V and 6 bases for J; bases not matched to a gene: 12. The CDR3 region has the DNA TGTGCCAGCTCACCGAAAGAAGCGGGAATCAGGGATACGCAGTATTTT. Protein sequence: CASSPKEAGIRDTQYF.

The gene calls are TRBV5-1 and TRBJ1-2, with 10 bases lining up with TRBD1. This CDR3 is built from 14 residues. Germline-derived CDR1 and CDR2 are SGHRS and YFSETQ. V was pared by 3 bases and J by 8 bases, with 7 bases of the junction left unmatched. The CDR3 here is CASSSGQGGIGYTF. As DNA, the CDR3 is TGCGCCAGCAGCTCTGGACAGGGGGGCATCGGCTACACCTTC.

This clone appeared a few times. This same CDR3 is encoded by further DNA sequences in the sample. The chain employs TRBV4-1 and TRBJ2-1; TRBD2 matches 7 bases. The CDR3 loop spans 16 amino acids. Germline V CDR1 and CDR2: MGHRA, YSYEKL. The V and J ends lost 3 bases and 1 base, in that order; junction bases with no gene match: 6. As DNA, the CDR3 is TGCGCCAGCAGCCAGTCTCCTAGCGGATCCTACAATGAGCAGTTCTTC. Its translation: CASSQSPSGSYNEQFF.

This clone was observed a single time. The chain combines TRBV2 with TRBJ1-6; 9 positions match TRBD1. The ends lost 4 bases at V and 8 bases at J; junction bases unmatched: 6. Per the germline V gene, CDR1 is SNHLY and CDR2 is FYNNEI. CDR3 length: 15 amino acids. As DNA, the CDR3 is TGTGCCAGCAGTGTCGGGACAGGGATGTATTCACCCCTCCACTTT. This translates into CASSVGTGMYSPLHF.

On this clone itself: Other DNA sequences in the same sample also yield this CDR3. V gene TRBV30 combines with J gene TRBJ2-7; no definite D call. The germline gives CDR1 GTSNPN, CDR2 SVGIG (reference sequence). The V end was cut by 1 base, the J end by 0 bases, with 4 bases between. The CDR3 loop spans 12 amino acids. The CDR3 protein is CAWSADSYEQYF. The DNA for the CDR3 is TGTGCCTGGAGTGCGGACTCCTACGAGCAGTACTTC.

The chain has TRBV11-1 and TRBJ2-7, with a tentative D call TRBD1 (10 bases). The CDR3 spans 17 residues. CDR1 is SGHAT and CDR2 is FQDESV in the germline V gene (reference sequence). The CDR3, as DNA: TGTGCCAGCAGCCCCCGACAGGGGGCGACTAGCGGACATCCTGCTTCGGTC. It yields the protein CASSPRQGATSGHPASV.

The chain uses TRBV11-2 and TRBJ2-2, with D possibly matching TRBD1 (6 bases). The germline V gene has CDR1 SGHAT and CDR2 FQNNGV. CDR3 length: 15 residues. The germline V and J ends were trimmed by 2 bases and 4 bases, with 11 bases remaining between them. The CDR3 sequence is CASSLSPGVTGELFF. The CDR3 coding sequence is TGTGCCAGCAGCTTATCCCCAGGGGTCACCGGGGAGCTGTTTTTT.

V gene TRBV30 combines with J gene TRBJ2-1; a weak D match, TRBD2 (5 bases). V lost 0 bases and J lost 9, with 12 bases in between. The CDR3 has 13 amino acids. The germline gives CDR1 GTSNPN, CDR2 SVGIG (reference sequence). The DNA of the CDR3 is TGTGCCTGGAGTGTCAACGGGAAGAGTGAGCAGTTCTTC. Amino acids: CAWSVNGKSEQFF. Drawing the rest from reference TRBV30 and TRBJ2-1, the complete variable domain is SQTIHQWPATLVQPVGSPLSLECTVEGTSNPNLYWYRQAAGRGLQLLFYSVGIGQISSEVPQNLSASRPQDRQFILSSKKLLLSDSGFYLCAWSVNGKSEQFFGPGTRLTVL.

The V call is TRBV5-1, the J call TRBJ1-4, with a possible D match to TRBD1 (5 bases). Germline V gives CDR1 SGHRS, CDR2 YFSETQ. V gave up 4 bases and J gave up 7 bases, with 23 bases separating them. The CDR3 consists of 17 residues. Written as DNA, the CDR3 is TGCGCCAGCAGCCCCCGTATCATGCAGGGATGGGGTGAAAAACTGTTTTTT. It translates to CASSPRIMQGWGEKLFF.

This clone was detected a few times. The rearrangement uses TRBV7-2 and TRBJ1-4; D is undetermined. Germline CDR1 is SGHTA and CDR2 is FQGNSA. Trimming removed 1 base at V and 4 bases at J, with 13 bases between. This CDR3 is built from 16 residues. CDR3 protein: CASSLGEAMYNEKLFF. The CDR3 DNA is TGTGCCAGCAGCTTAGGGGAGGCTATGTATAATGAAAAACTGTTTTTT.

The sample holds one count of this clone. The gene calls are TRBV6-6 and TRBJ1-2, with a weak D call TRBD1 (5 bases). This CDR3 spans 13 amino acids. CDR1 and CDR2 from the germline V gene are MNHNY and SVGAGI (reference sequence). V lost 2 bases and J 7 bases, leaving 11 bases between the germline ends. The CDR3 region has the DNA TGTGCCAGCAGTTACGGGGGGGGACGTGGCTACACCTTC. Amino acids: CASSYGGGRGYTF.

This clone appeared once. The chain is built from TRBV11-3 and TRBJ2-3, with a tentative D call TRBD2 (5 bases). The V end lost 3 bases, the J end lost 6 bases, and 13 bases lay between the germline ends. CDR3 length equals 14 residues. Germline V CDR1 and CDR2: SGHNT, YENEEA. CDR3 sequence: CASSFGGDRDTQYF. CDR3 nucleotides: TGTGCCAGCAGCTTCGGAGGCGACCGGGATACGCAGTATTTT. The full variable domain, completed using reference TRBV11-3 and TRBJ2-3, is EAGVVQSPRYKIIEKKQPVAFWCNPISGHNTLYWYLQNLGQGPELLIRYENEEAVDDSQLPKDRFSAERLKGVDSTLKIQPAELGDSAVYLCASSFGGDRDTQYFGPGTRLTVL.

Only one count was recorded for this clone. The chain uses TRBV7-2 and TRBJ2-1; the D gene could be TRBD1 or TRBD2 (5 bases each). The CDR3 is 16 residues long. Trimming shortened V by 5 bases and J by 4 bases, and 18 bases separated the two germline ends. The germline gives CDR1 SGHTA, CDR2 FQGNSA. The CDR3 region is CASSRAPGPGYNEQFF. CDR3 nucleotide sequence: TGTGCCAGCAGCCGAGCCCCGGGACCAGGGTACAATGAGCAGTTCTTC. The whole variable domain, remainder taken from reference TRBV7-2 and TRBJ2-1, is GAGVSQSPSNKVTEKGKDVELRCDPISGHTALYWYRQSLGQGLEFLIYFQGNSAPDKSGLPSDRFSAERTGGSVSTLTIQRTQQEDSAVYLCASSRAPGPGYNEQFFGPGTRLTVL.

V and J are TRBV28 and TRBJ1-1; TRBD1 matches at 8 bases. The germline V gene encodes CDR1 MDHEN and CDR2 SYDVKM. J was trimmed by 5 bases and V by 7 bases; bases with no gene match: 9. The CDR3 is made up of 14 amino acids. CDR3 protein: CASTPGQGPTEAFF. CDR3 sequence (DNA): TGTGCCAGCACCCCCGGACAGGGCCCTACTGAAGCTTTCTTT. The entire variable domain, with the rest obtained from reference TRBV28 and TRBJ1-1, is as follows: DVKVTQSSRYLVKRTGEKVFLECVQDMDHENMFWYRQDPGLGLRLIYFSYDVKMKEKGDIPEGYSVSREKKERFSLILESASTNQTSMYLCASTPGQGPTEAFFGQGTRLTVV.

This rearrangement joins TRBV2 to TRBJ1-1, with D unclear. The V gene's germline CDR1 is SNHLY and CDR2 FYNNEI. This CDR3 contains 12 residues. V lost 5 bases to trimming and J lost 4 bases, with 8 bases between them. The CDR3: CASSWESTEAFF. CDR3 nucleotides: TGTGCCAGCAGTTGGGAGAGCACTGAAGCTTTCTTT.

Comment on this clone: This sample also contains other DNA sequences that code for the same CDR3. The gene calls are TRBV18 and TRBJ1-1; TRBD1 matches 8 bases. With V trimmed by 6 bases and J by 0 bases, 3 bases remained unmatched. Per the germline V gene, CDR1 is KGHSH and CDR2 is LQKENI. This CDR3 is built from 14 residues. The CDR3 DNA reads TGTGCCAGCTCCCCGGGACAGGTGAACACTGAAGCTTTCTTT. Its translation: CASSPGQVNTEAFF.

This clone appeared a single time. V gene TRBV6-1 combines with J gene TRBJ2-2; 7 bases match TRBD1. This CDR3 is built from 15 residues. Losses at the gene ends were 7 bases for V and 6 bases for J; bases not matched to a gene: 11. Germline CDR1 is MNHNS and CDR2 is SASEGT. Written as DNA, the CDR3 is TGTGCCAGCACCGCGGTGCAGGGGGTTTCCGGGGAGCTGTTTTTT. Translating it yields CASTAVQGVSGELFF.

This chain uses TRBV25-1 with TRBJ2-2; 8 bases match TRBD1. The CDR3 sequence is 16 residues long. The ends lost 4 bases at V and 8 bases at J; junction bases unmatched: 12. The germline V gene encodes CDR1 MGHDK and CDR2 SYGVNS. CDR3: CASSGGDRRLIGELFF. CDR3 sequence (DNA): TGTGCCAGCAGTGGAGGGGACAGGAGGTTGATTGGGGAGCTGTTTTTT. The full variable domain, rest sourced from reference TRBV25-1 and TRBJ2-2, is EADIYQTPRYLVIGTGKKITLECSQTMGHDKMYWYQQDPGMELHLIHYSYGVNSTEKGDLSSESTVSRIRTEHFPLTLESARPSHTSQYLCASSGGDRRLIGELFFGEGSRLTVL.

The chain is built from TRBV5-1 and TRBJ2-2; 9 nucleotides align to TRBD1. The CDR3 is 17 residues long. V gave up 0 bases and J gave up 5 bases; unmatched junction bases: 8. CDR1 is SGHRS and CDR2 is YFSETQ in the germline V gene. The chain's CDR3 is CASSLEGGTGRTGELFF. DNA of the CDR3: TGCGCCAGCAGCTTGGAAGGCGGGACAGGGAGGACCGGGGAGCTGTTTTTT.